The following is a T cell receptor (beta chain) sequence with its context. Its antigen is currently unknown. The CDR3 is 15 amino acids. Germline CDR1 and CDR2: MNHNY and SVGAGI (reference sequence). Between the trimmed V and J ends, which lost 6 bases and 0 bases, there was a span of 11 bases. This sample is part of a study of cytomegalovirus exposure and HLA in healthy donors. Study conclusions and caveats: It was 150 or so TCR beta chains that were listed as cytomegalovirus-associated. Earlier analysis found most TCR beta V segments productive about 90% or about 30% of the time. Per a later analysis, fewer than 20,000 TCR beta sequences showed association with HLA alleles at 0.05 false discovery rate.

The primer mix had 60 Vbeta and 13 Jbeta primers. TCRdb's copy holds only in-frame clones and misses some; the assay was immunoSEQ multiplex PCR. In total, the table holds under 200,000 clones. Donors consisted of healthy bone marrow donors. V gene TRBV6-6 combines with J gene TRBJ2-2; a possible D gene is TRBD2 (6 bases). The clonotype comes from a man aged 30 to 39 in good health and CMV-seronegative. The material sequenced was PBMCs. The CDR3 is CASSIGSTNTGELFF. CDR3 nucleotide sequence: TGTGCCAGCAGCATCGGGAGCACGAACACCGGGGAGCTGTTTTTT.